This is a list of T cell receptor beta chains from one sample in a study of blood T cell repertoires in COVID-19. The table came from immunoSEQ multiplex PCR; TCRdb's copy has only in-frame clones and leaves some out. Among roughly 340,000 clones listed, about 90% were seen once. The material sequenced was peripheral blood. These TCRs come from a woman aged 70 to 79 with COVID-19, enrolled during active disease. CDR3s include the opening cysteine and the closing phenylalanine or tryptophan. The order of the fields is J gene, D gene, V gene, clone size, CDR3 protein, CDR3 DNA. The D gene is left open where the match is weak. The size entry is marked missing in some rows and otherwise reads once, few, many or a size class.

TRBJ2-6 . TRBV7-9 . CASSLTHPGANVLTF TGTGCCAGCAGCCTTACTCATCCGGGGGCCAACGTCCTGACTTTC
TRBJ2-5 TRBD2 TRBV13 . CASSLIRLAGEETQYF TGTGCCAGCAGCTTAATTCGACTAGCGGGGGAAGAGACCCAGTACTTC
TRBJ1-2 . TRBV7-9 . CASSQIRGTEGYTF TGTGCCAGCAGCCAGATCCGGGGGACGGAGGGCTACACCTTC
TRBJ1-1 . TRBV28 . CALQGDGRSEAFF TGTGCCCTCCAAGGGGATGGGAGGTCTGAAGCTTTCTTT
TRBJ2-3 TRBD2 TRBV4-3 . CASSQGSSGGWVGSTDTQYF TGCGCCAGCAGCCAAGGTTCTAGCGGGGGATGGGTAGGTTCCACAGATACGCAGTATTTT
TRBJ1-6 . TRBV5-4 . CASSFSQDSPLHF TGTGCCAGCAGCTTTTCACAGGATTCACCCCTCCACTTT
TRBJ2-2 TRBD1 TRBV27 . CASGLTGAGELFF TGTGCCAGCGGCCTAACAGGGGCCGGGGAGCTGTTTTTT
TRBJ1-6 . TRBV4-1 . CASSQDLAATAESINSPLHF TGCGCCAGCAGCCAAGATCTGGCGGCGACCGCCGAATCGATAAATTCACCCCTCCACTTT
TRBJ2-5 TRBD2 TRBV9 . CASSPSSGGAGETQYF TGTGCCAGCAGCCCGTCCAGCGGGGGGGCGGGAGAGACCCAGTACTTC
TRBJ2-5 TRBD1 TRBV4-2 . CASSQEEGTGGGETQYF TGTGCCAGCAGCCAAGAAGAGGGGACAGGGGGCGGGGAGACCCAGTACTTC
TRBJ2-3 TRBD2 TRBV7-3 few CASSLRGGTSTDTQYF TGTGCCAGCAGCTTAAGGGGAGGGACTAGCACAGATACGCAGTATTTT
TRBJ1-4 . TRBV5-1 . CASSLVSVTNEKLFF TGCGCCAGCAGCTTGGTCTCGGTAACTAATGAAAAACTGTTTTTT
TRBJ1-2 . TRBV5-4 . CASSLVAGASDGYTF TGTGCCAGCAGCTTGGTTGCAGGGGCGTCAGATGGCTACACCTTC
TRBJ1-2 . TRBV7-2 . CASSLDSYGYTF TGTGCCAGCAGCTTAGACTCTTATGGCTACACCTTC
TRBJ1-1 TRBD1 TRBV3-1/TRBV3-2 . CASSQGTGGDYEAFF TGTGCCAGCAGCCAAGGGACAGGTGGCGATTATGAAGCTTTCTTT
TRBJ1-1 . TRBV11-2 . CASSSLRGPVNGNTEAFF TGTGCCAGCAGCTCTCTTAGGGGCCCAGTCAATGGGAACACTGAAGCTTTCTTT
TRBJ2-2 . TRBV3-1/TRBV3-2 . CASSLRGPDTGELFF TGTGCCAGCAGCCTAAGAGGCCCCGACACCGGGGAGCTGTTTTTT
TRBJ2-7 TRBD1 TRBV7-9 . CASGSTGGLSYEQYF TGTGCCAGCGGGTCGACAGGGGGCCTCAGCTACGAGCAGTACTTC
TRBJ2-3 . TRBV9 once CASSVTDIGEDTQYF TGTGCCAGCAGCGTAACCGACATCGGGGAAGATACGCAGTATTTT
TRBJ1-2 . TRBV5-1 . CASSLDSYGYTF TGCGCCAGCAGCCTGGACAGCTATGGCTACACCTTC
TRBJ2-1 . TRBV24-1 . CATSDPSEHEQFF TGTGCCACCAGTGATCCTAGCGAGCATGAGCAGTTCTTC
TRBJ1-2 . TRBV2 . CASSQDTASSGYTF TGTGCCAGCAGTCAGGACACGGCGTCTAGTGGCTACACCTTC
TRBJ1-6 TRBD1 TRBV3-1/TRBV3-2 . CASSRVGQGGSPLHF TGTGCCAGCAGCCGGGTTGGACAGGGCGGTTCACCCCTCCACTTT
TRBJ2-2 . TRBV7-3 . CASSSVAGANTGELFF TGTGCCAGCAGCTCGGTAGCAGGGGCGAACACCGGGGAGCTGTTTTTT
TRBJ2-7 . TRBV5-1 . CASSPTVSYEQYF TGCGCCAGCAGCCCCACAGTTTCCTACGAGCAGTACTTC
TRBJ1-1 . TRBV5-1 . CASSLETGITEAFF TGCGCCAGCAGCTTGGAAACAGGGATCACTGAAGCTTTCTTT
TRBJ1-6 . TRBV9 . CASSAGVPDSPLHF TGTGCCAGCAGCGCGGGGGTACCCGATTCACCCCTCCACTTT
TRBJ2-1 TRBD1 TRBV11-2 . CASSLTGDPGNEQFF TGTGCCAGCAGCTTGACAGGGGATCCCGGCAATGAGCAGTTCTTC
TRBJ2-1 . TRBV5-1 . CASSLISEYNEQFF TGCGCCAGCAGCTTGATATCAGAATACAATGAGCAGTTCTTC
TRBJ2-7 . TRBV7-2 few CASSKIDRFPYEQYF TGTGCCAGCAGCAAAATAGACAGGTTCCCCTACGAGCAGTACTTC
TRBJ1-5 . TRBV5-6 . CASSFLSEPQHF TGTGCCAGCAGCTTTCTCAGTGAGCCCCAGCATTTT
TRBJ1-2 . TRBV6-5 . CASRGYNYGYTF TGTGCCAGCAGGGGCTATAACTATGGCTACACCTTC
TRBJ1-1 . TRBV11-2 . CASSGVRGVITEAFF TGTGCCAGCAGCGGGGTCAGGGGCGTAATCACTGAAGCTTTCTTT
TRBJ1-5 . TRBV5-4 few CASSKGGGNQPQHF TGTGCCAGCAGCAAAGGGGGGGGCAATCAGCCCCAGCATTTT
TRBJ1-1 TRBD1 TRBV5-1 . CASSMTGTEAFF TGCGCCAGCAGCATGACAGGGACAGAAGCTTTCTTT
TRBJ1-4 . TRBV11-2 . CASSSLTNRALNEKLFF TGTGCCAGCAGCTCACTTACTAACAGGGCCTTAAATGAAAAACTGTTTTTT
TRBJ1-2 . TRBV7-8 . CASSLVSGTLNYGYTF TGTGCCAGCAGCTTAGTTTCGGGGACACTTAACTATGGCTACACCTTC
TRBJ1-5 TRBD1 TRBV10-3 once CAIGDRNQPQHF TGTGCCATCGGGGACAGAAATCAGCCCCAGCATTTT
TRBJ1-6 TRBD1 TRBV6-5 few CASGDRETSPLHF TGTGCCAGCGGGGACAGGGAGACTTCACCCCTCCACTTT
TRBJ1-4 . TRBV6-5 . CASSYSPHWAEKLFF TGTGCCAGCAGTTACTCGCCACACTGGGCTGAAAAACTGTTTTTT
TRBJ1-4 . TRBV2 . CASRVEARGEKLFF TGTGCCAGCAGGGTAGAAGCGCGGGGTGAAAAACTGTTTTTT
TRBJ1-6 TRBD1 TRBV27 . CASPPPTGDNLHF TGTGCCAGCCCCCCCCCGACAGGGGACAACCTCCACTTT
TRBJ2-1 TRBD1 TRBV6-5 . CASSYEATGANEQFF TGTGCCAGCAGTTACGAAGCGACAGGGGCCAATGAGCAGTTCTTC
TRBJ2-7 TRBD1 TRBV11-2 . CASSTTGTGSYEQYF TGTGCCAGCAGCACAACCGGGACAGGGTCCTACGAGCAGTACTTC
TRBJ2-7 TRBD1 TRBV10-3 . CAISESGGNGFYEQYF TGTGCCATCAGTGAGTCAGGGGGCAACGGTTTCTACGAGCAGTACTTC
TRBJ2-3 . TRBV6-4 . CASSESPGGTDTQYF TGTGCCAGCAGTGAGTCGCCGGGGGGCACAGATACGCAGTATTTT
TRBJ1-3 . TRBV18 . CASSPPRGEGGNTIYF TGTGCCAGCTCACCACCCAGGGGCGAAGGTGGAAACACCATATATTTT
TRBJ1-6 TRBD1 TRBV27 . CASKGTGGTYNSPLHF TGTGCCAGCAAAGGGACAGGGGGAACCTATAATTCACCCCTCCACTTT
TRBJ2-7 TRBD2 TRBV5-4 . CASSFGLADSSYEQYF TGTGCCAGCAGCTTTGGACTAGCGGATAGCTCCTACGAGCAGTACTTC
TRBJ1-1 . TRBV7-9 . CASIALDRNTEAFF TGTGCCAGCATCGCTTTGGACAGGAACACTGAAGCTTTCTTT
TRBJ1-2 . TRBV21-1 . CASSGRDTYPYGYTF TGTGCCAGCAGCGGCCGGGACACTTACCCCTATGGCTACACCTTC
TRBJ1-4 TRBD1 TRBV18 . CASSRLLTGTNEKLFF TGTGCCAGCTCACGATTACTGACAGGGACTAATGAAAAACTGTTTTTT
TRBJ1-1 TRBD1 TRBV2 few CASIQGAMYTEAFF TGTGCCAGCATTCAGGGGGCGATGTACACTGAAGCTTTCTTT
TRBJ1-3 . TRBV6-1 . CASSEADYPGPGNTIYF TGTGCCAGCAGTGAAGCGGACTACCCGGGGCCTGGAAACACCATATATTTT
TRBJ2-7 . TRBV7-3 . CASSLDRNYEQYF TGTGCCAGCAGCTTAGACAGAAACTACGAGCAGTACTTC
TRBJ1-5 . TRBV15 . CATSRERGGASYNQPQHF TGTGCCACCAGCAGAGAAAGAGGGGGGGCGAGCTACAATCAGCCCCAGCATTTT
TRBJ2-7 . TRBV11-2 . CASNLITGGYEQYF TGTGCCAGCAATCTTATAACAGGCGGATACGAGCAGTACTTC